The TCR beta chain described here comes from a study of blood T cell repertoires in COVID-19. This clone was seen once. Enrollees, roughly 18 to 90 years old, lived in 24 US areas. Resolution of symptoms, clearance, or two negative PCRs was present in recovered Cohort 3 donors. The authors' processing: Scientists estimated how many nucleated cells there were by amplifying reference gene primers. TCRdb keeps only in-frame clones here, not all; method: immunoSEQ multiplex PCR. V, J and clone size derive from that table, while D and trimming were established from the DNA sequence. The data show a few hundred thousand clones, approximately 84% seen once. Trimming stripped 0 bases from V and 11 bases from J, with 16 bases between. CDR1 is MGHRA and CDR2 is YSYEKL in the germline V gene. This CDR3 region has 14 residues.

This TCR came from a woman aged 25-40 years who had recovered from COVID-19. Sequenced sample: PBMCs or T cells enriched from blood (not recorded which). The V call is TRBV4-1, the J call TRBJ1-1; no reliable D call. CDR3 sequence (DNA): TGCGCCAGCAGCCAAGAAATGGCGGGGTTCGGCGCTTTCTTT. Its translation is CASSQEMAGFGAFF.